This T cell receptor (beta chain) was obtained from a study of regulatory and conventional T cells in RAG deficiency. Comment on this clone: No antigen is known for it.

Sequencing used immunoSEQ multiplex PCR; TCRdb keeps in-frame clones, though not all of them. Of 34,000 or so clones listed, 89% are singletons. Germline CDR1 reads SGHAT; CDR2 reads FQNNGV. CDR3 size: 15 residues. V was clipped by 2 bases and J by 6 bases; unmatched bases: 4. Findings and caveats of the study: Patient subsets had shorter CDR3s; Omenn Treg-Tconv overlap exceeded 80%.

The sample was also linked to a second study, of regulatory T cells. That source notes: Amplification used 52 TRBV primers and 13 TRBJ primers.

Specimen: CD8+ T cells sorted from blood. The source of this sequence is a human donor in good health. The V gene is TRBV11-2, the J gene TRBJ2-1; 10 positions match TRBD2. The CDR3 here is CASSLQRGGSNEQFF. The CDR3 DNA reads TGTGCCAGCAGCTTACAGCGGGGGGGCAGCAATGAGCAGTTCTTC.